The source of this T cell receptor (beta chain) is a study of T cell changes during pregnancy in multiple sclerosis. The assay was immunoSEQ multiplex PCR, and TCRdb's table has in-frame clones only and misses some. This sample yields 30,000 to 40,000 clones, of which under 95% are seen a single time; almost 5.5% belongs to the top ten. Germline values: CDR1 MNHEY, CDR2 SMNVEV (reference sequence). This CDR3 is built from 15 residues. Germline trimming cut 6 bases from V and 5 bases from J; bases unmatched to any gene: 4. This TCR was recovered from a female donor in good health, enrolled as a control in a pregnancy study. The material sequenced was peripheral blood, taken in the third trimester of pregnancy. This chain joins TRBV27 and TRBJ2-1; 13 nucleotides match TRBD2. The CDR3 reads CASSSGTSGDNEQFF. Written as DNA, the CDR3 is TGTGCCAGCAGCTCCGGGACTAGCGGGGACAATGAGCAGTTCTTC.